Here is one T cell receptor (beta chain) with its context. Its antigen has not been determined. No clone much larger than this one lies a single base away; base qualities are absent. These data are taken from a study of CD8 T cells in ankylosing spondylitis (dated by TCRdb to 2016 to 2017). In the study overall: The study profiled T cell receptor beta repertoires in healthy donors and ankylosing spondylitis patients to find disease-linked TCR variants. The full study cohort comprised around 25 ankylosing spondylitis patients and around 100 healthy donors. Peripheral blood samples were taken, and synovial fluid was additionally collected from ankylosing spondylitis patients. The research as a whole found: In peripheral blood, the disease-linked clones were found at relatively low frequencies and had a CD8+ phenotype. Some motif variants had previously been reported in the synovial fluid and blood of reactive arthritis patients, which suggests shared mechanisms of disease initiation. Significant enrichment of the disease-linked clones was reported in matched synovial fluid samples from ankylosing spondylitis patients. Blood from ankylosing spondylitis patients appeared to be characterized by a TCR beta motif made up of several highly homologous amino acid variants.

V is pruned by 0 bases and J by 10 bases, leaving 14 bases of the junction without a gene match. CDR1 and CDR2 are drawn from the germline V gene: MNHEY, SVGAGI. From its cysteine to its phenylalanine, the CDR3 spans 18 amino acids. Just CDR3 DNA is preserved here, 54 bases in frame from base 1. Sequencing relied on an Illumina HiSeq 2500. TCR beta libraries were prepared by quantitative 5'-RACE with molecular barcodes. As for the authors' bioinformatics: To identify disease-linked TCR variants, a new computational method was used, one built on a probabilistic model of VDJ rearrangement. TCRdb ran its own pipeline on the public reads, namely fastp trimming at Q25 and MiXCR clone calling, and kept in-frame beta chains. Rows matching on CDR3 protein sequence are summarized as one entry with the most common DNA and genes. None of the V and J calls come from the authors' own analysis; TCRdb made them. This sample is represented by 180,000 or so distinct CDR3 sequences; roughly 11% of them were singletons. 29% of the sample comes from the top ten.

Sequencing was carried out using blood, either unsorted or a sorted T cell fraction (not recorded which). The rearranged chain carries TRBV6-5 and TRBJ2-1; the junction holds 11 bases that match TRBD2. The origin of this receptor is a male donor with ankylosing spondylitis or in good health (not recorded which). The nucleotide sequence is TGTGCCAGCAGTTACTCGTATCCTAGCGGGGGGAAGGGTAAGGAGCAGTTCTTC. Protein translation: CASSYSYPSGGKGKEQFF.